This T cell receptor (beta chain) stems from a study of siplizumab effects on memory and regulatory T cells. About this clone itself: Its matching antigen is unknown.

Assay: immunoSEQ multiplex PCR; the TCRdb copy retains only in-frame clones and omits some. There are roughly 120,000 clones in the sample; roughly 92% occur only once, and 1.3% lies in the top ten. Study-wide points: Naive T cell populations appeared to exhibit greater diversity than memory cells and appeared to be major alloresponse contributors. A naive or memory phenotype could not be assigned to roughly 80-97% of the proliferating CD4+ or CD8+ clones. Significant reduction of alloreactive sequences traceable to unstimulated CD4+ memory cells was observed with siplizumab.

In germline, CDR1 is SGHTA, CDR2 FQGNSA. The CDR3 is made up of 15 amino acids. V was cut by 5 bases and J by 2 bases, with 14 bases left in between. This clonotype was sampled from a human donor in good health. The J gene is TRBJ2-3, the V gene TRBV7-2; no firm D call. Sample: CD4+ T cells sorted from blood. CDR3 amino acids: CASSTQIRHTDTQYF. The CDR3 nucleotides read TGTGCCAGCAGCACCCAGATTCGGCACACAGATACGCAGTATTTT.